The TCR beta chain under discussion was sequenced for a study of cytomegalovirus exposure and HLA in healthy donors. Findings and limits, study-wide: An analysis that was carried out later associated 15,000 to 20,000 TCR beta sequences with HLA alleles at 0.05 false discovery rate. TRBV6-2, TRBV6-3 and some other V segments were unresolvable in 87-base-pair reads.

CDR3 length: 15 residues. Per the germline V gene, CDR1 is SGDLS and CDR2 is YYNGEE. The J segment lost 7 bases and the V segment lost 3 bases, leaving 6 bases of the junction unmatched. Only one count was recorded for this clone. Its antigen is unknown. This PCR relied on a set of 60 Vbeta primers and 13 Jbeta primers. Clones were read by immunoSEQ multiplex PCR, and TCRdb kept only the in-frame ones, dropping some. This table has more than 150,000 clones, roughly 75% appearing once. The chain employs TRBV9 and TRBJ1-5; TRBD1 matches 11 bases. Sequenced sample: PBMCs. This sequence was found in a woman between 25 and 40 years old in good health and CMV-seronegative. CDR3 sequence: CASSAGQGAGQPQHF. The DNA of the CDR3 is TGTGCCAGCAGCGCAGGACAGGGGGCAGGGCAGCCCCAGCATTTT.